These 30 T cell receptor beta chains originate from one sample sequenced in a study of immune cell composition in non-small cell lung cancer (dated by TCRdb to 2016 to 2017). The library was made by the immunoSEQ multiplex PCR assay. The immuneACCESS repertoire file appears here via TCRdb, limited to in-frame rearrangements. These files lack a portion of the clones; in checked studies, under half of the deficit traces to unresolved V genes, and the cause of the others is not known. The sample profile shows about 3,100 clones; more than 60% of them were found once. Around 7% of the sample belongs to the ten largest clones. Sequenced input: lung tumor tissue. The receptors originated from a human donor with non-small cell lung cancer.

The sample holds a few counts of this clone. The chain uses TRBV7-9 and TRBJ1-1; 10 positions agree with TRBD1. Germline CDR1 reads SEHNR; CDR2 reads FQNEAQ (reference sequence). The CDR3 consists of 14 residues. The J segment lost 5 bases and the V segment lost 5 bases, leaving 5 bases of the junction unmatched. This chain's CDR3 is CASSMTGGRTEAFF. The DNA of the CDR3 is TGTGCCAGCAGCATGACAGGGGGCAGAACTGAAGCTTTCTTT.

This rearrangement joins TRBV7-8 to TRBJ2-5; 9 nucleotides agree with TRBD2. The CDR3 runs to 16 residues. Germline CDR1 and CDR2: SGHVS and FQNEAQ. V gave up 1 base and J gave up 7 bases; unmatched junction bases: 10. The CDR3 protein is CASSLEGAGGFGTQYF. The CDR3 DNA reads TGTGCCAGCAGCTTAGAGGGAGCGGGGGGCTTCGGGACCCAGTACTTC.

This chain joins TRBV4-2 and TRBJ2-7; D perhaps matches TRBD2 (5 bases). The CDR3 length is 16 residues. V lost 3 bases and J lost 2, with 17 bases in between. CDR1 is LGHNA, CDR2 YNFKEQ, per germline. For the CDR3, the DNA is TGTGCCAGCAGCCATGACGGGGTGTCCCTAACCTACGAGCAGTACTTC. Protein: CASSHDGVSLTYEQYF.

The chain employs TRBV27 and TRBJ1-6; D may be TRBD1 (5 bases). The V gene's germline CDR1 is MNHEY and CDR2 SMNVEV (reference sequence). The CDR3 contains 16 residues. The ends were cut back, 6 bases at V and 9 bases at J, with 21 bases in the middle. This CDR3 is CASSSLTRGIGSPLHF. The DNA of the CDR3 is TGTGCCAGCAGCTCCCTTACCCGGGGGATCGGTTCACCCCTCCACTTT.

V gene TRBV12-5 combines with J gene TRBJ2-7; 7 nucleotides align to TRBD1. J was trimmed by 2 bases and V by 6 bases; bases with no gene match: 10. Germline CDR1 and CDR2: LGHNT and FRNRAP. The CDR3 totals 15 residues. This chain's CDR3 is CASGTGQARTYEQYF. In DNA form, the CDR3 reads TGTGCTAGTGGAACCGGACAGGCCAGAACCTACGAGCAGTACTTC.

Only one count was recorded for this clone. The chain uses TRBV15 and TRBJ1-1; a possible D gene is TRBD1 (6 bases). Trimming removed 0 bases from V and 8 bases from J, with 13 bases in between. CDR1 and CDR2 from the germline V gene are LNHNV and YYDKDF (reference sequence). The CDR3 spans 14 residues. The CDR3 DNA follows: TGTGCCACCAGCAGAGATACTGCAGGGGCCGAAGCTTTCTTT. Encoded protein: CATSRDTAGAEAFF.

This chain links TRBV21-1 with TRBJ1-5; the table's D gene call, TRBD1, was not cross checked with the DNA. TRBV21-1 is reported as a pseudogene. The CDR3 consists of 21 residues. The CDR3 DNA reads as TGTGCCAGCAGCAAAAACGCGTTTCCGAAGCGCAGGGGTCGTAGCAATCAGCCCCAGCATTTT. Amino acids: CASSKNAFPKRRGRSNQPQHF.

The rearrangement uses TRBV4-3 and TRBJ2-3; 8 nucleotides match TRBD1. Losses at the gene ends were 2 bases for V and 7 bases for J; bases not matched to a gene: 8. Germline-derived CDR1 and CDR2 are LGHNA and YSLEER. The CDR3 runs to 15 residues. CDR3 in amino acids: CASSQQRQGRYTQYF. The CDR3 DNA sequence: TGCGCCAGCAGCCAACAGAGACAGGGGCGGTATACGCAGTATTTT.

The rearrangement uses TRBV28 and TRBJ2-7; the match to TRBD2 covers 11 bases. This CDR3 contains 16 residues. Germline V gene sequence: CDR1 MDHEN, CDR2 SYDVKM. J gave up 6 bases and V 2 bases, and 9 bases lay outside the gene matches. CDR3 loop: CASSLPILAGDSEQYF. In DNA, the CDR3 is TGTGCCAGCAGTTTACCCATACTAGCGGGAGACAGCGAGCAGTACTTC.

This chain uses TRBV5-1 with TRBJ2-2, with 8 nucleotides matching TRBD2. The CDR3 runs 16 residues. The ends lost 6 bases at V and 6 bases at J; junction bases unmatched: 13. Germline CDR1 is SGHRS and CDR2 is YFSETQ. The CDR3 is CASTPGASGFPGELFF. In DNA, the CDR3 is TGCGCCAGCACCCCCGGGGCTAGCGGGTTTCCCGGGGAGCTGTTTTTT.

This clone was counted a few times. This rearrangement joins TRBV6-1 to TRBJ1-2; 8 nucleotides line up with TRBD1. The CDR3 has 13 amino acids. The junction had 3 bases not matched to a gene; V was cut back by 5 bases and J by 4 bases. CDR1 is MNHNS, CDR2 SASEGT, per germline. For the CDR3, the DNA is TGTGCCAGCAGTATACAGGGGGGCTATGGCTACACCTTC. Amino acid sequence: CASSIQGGYGYTF.

V is TRBV30 and J is TRBJ1-3, with D unresolved. Germline CDR1 is GTSNPN and CDR2 is SVGIG (reference sequence). The CDR3 length is 14 residues. V was trimmed by 0 bases and J by 4 bases, leaving 10 bases between them. The chain's CDR3 is CAWSVRGLGNTIYF. CDR3 nucleotides: TGTGCCTGGAGTGTACGCGGCCTGGGAAACACCATATATTTT.

V is TRBV9 and J is TRBJ2-7, with D hard to call. The CDR3 is made up of 10 amino acids. V was pared by 1 base and J by 9 bases, with 5 bases between. The germline V gene has CDR1 SGDLS and CDR2 YYNGEE. The CDR3 protein is CASSVLGQYF. DNA for the CDR3: TGTGCCAGCAGCGTACTAGGGCAGTACTTC.

This chain joins TRBV11-2 and TRBJ2-3; tentatively, D is TRBD2 (5 bases). V was shortened by 3 bases and J by 0 bases, with 10 bases between the two germline ends. This CDR3 region has 15 residues. The germline V gene encodes CDR1 SGHAT and CDR2 FQNNGV. The DNA of the CDR3 is TGTGCCAGCAGCTTCGGGGATGGGAGCACAGATACGCAGTATTTT. Its translation is CASSFGDGSTDTQYF.

This chain links TRBV7-6 with TRBJ2-7; 9 nucleotides agree with TRBD1. The CDR3 is 13 residues long. After removal of 5 bases from V and 5 bases from J, the junction contained 4 bases not matched to a gene. Germline CDR1 and CDR2: SGHVS and FNYEAQ. CDR3 sequence (DNA): TGTGCCAGCAGCCGGACAGGGGAGCACGAGCAGTACTTC. Encoded protein: CASSRTGEHEQYF. Looking up the rest from reference TRBV7-6 and TRBJ2-7 gives the full variable domain: GAGVSQSPRYKVTKRGQDVALRCDPISGHVSLYWYRQALGQGPEFLTYFNYEAQQDKSGLPNDRFSAERPEGSISTLTIQRTEQRDSAMYRCASSRTGEHEQYFGPGTRLTVT.

This clone was recorded once. The V call is TRBV10-1, the J call TRBJ2-5; D is possibly TRBD2 (5 bases). CDR3 length equals 15 residues. In germline, CDR1 is WNHNN, CDR2 SYGVQD (reference sequence). The V end was cut by 3 bases, the J end by 1 base, with 12 bases between. The CDR3 DNA follows: TGCGCCAGCAGTGAAGGAGGCCGACCCCAAGAGACCCAGTACTTC. Protein product: CASSEGGRPQETQYF.

This clone was counted a single time. This chain links TRBV6-1 with TRBJ2-2, with D perhaps TRBD1 (5 bases). V lost 3 bases and J 3 bases, leaving 11 bases between the germline ends. The length of the CDR3 is 15 residues. Germline V gene data show CDR1 as MNHNS and CDR2 as SASEGT. CDR3 amino acids: CASSDTRVDTGELFF. CDR3 DNA sequence: TGTGCCAGCAGTGATACCAGGGTGGACACCGGGGAGCTGTTTTTT.

The gene calls are TRBV11-2 and TRBJ1-2; the D is unclear. The V end was cut by 4 bases, the J end by 2 bases, with 11 bases between. The CDR3 contains 14 residues. Germline CDR1 SGHAT, CDR2 FQNNGV. Written as DNA, the CDR3 is TGTGCCAGCAGCTCCACAAACCCGAACTATGGCTACACCTTC. It specifies CASSSTNPNYGYTF. The full variable domain, with the rest looked up from reference TRBV11-2 and TRBJ1-2, is EAGVAQSPRYKIIEKRQSVAFWCNPISGHATLYWYQQILGQGPKLLIQFQNNGVVDDSQLPKDRFSAERLKGVDSTLKIQPAKLEDSAVYLCASSSTNPNYGYTFGSGTRLTVV.

The CDR3 DNA is TGTGCCAGCAGACAACCTAGCGGGAGATTGGGCGAGCAGTACTTC. The encoded protein is CASRQPSGRLGEQYF. This chain connects TRBV6-1 to TRBJ2-7; 10 nucleotides agree with TRBD2. Trimming took 6 bases from V and 6 from J; bases not matched to a gene: 11. The CDR3 covers 15 residues. Germline CDR1 reads MNHNS; CDR2 reads SASEGT.

The chain is built from TRBV9 and TRBJ2-5, with 9 positions matching TRBD2. There are 13 residues in the CDR3. Germline V gene lookup returns CDR1 SGDLS and CDR2 YYNGEE. Trimming at V came to 5 bases and at J to 5 bases, leaving 4 bases not matched to a gene. The CDR3 nucleotides read TGTGCCAGCAGTAGCGGGGGTTTGGAGACCCAGTACTTC. Amino acids: CASSSGGLETQYF.

The DNA for the CDR3 is TGTGCCAGCAGCGGCGACGGGGGTCGGTACAATGAGCAGTTCTTC. Translated, it gives CASSGDGGRYNEQFF. The rearrangement joins TRBV7-2 to TRBJ2-1, with D possibly TRBD2 on 6 matching bases. Germline V gene data show CDR1 as SGHTA and CDR2 as FQGNSA. This CDR3 spans 15 amino acids. Trimming removed 5 bases at V and 4 bases at J, with 15 bases between.

This clone was seen only a few times. The rearrangement uses TRBV6-1 and TRBJ1-4; D gene unclear. The CDR3 contains 13 residues. V was clipped by 8 bases and J by 4 bases, with 11 bases between them. Germline values: CDR1 MNHNS, CDR2 SASEGT. DNA for the CDR3: TGTGCCAGCGTCCGGACTTTTAATGAAAAACTGTTTTTT. This codes for CASVRTFNEKLFF.

This clone was seen a single time. The gene calls are TRBV5-6 and TRBJ2-7; 10 bases align to TRBD2. Germline V gene data show CDR1 as SGHDT and CDR2 as YYEEEE. V shed 2 bases, J shed 5 bases, and the junction held 4 bases outside the gene matches. This CDR3 contains 14 residues. This chain's CDR3 is CASSFLAGAHEQYF. CDR3 DNA sequence: TGTGCCAGCAGCTTCCTAGCGGGAGCCCACGAGCAGTACTTC.

The chain employs TRBV7-8 and TRBJ2-7, with 9 nucleotides matching TRBD2. After removal of 1 base from V and 2 bases from J, the junction contained 6 bases not matched to a gene. Looked up from germline, CDR1 is SGHVS and CDR2 is FQNEAQ. CDR3 length: 16 amino acids. The CDR3 coding sequence is TGTGCCAGCAGCTTAGGGAAAGCGGGAGGCCCCTACGAGCAGTACTTC. This gives the protein CASSLGKAGGPYEQYF.

This clone was seen a few times. This sequence joins TRBV11-2 and TRBJ1-4; no clear D gene. The V and J ends lost 8 bases and 7 bases respectively, with 8 bases between them. The CDR3 totals 11 residues. Germline V lookup: CDR1 SGHAT, CDR2 FQNNGV. The CDR3 loop is CASSRSEKLFF. CDR3 bases: TGTGCCAGCTCCCGGAGTGAAAAACTGTTTTTT.

The chain is built from TRBV4-3 and TRBJ1-1, with D tentatively TRBD1 (5 bases). V was shortened by 0 bases and J by 5 bases, with 13 bases between the two germline ends. The CDR3 sequence is 15 residues long. Germline loops: CDR1 LGHNA, CDR2 YSLEER. The CDR3 spells CASSQDRPGGTEAFF. The CDR3 bases are TGCGCCAGCAGCCAAGATAGGCCCGGGGGTACTGAAGCTTTCTTT.

The chain has TRBV9 and TRBJ2-2, with a weak D call TRBD2 (6 bases). Deletions cut 4 bases from V and 8 bases from J, with 18 bases between. Germline assignment: CDR1 SGDLS and CDR2 YYNGEE. The CDR3 runs to 15 residues. The DNA of the CDR3 is TGTGCCAGCAGCCCTCTTACGGGGGTAGGAGGGGAGCTGTTTTTT. Residues: CASSPLTGVGGELFF.

The V gene is TRBV27, the J gene TRBJ1-1; no clear D gene. Trimming left V 6 bases short and J 7 bases short, with 15 bases between. There are 13 residues in the CDR3. Germline CDR1 MNHEY, CDR2 SMNVEV (reference sequence). The CDR3 is CASRPILASEAFF. In DNA, the CDR3 is TGTGCCAGCAGACCGATCCTGGCAAGTGAAGCTTTCTTT.

This chain links TRBV4-1 with TRBJ2-7, with D possibly TRBD1 on 6 matching bases. The CDR3 totals 13 residues. With 1 base removed from V and 4 bases from J, the gap between germline ends came to 8 bases. Germline CDR1 MGHRA, CDR2 YSYEKL. The CDR3 nucleotides read TGCGCCAGCAGCCAAGGAACAGGGTACGAGCAGTACTTC. Its protein is CASSQGTGYEQYF.

V is TRBV10-3 and J is TRBJ2-2; the D is unclear. The germline V gene has CDR1 ENHRY and CDR2 SYGVKD. The V end was cut by 4 bases, the J end by 4 bases, with 16 bases between. The CDR3 is 16 residues long. CDR3 loop: CAISAASTSGTGELFF. The DNA of the CDR3 is TGTGCCATCAGTGCCGCAAGCACCTCGGGCACCGGGGAGCTGTTTTTT.